One sample yielded the 4 T cell receptor beta chains listed below, sequenced in a study of a mutant IDH1 vaccine in newly diagnosed glioma. Time point defined: week 47, end of study. Vaccine doses each comprised 300 ug of mutant IDH1 20-mer peptide, with topical imiquimod. Data came from immunoSEQ multiplex PCR; TCRdb stores just in-frame clones and leaves some out. The sample holds about 94,000 clones, 89% seen once. Antigens of these TCRs are unknown. The sequences come from PBMCs, collected from a glioma patient whose treatment included an IDH1 peptide vaccine. These receptors all stem from a woman aged 50 to 60 with glioma.

The chain has TRBV27 and TRBJ2-1; TRBD2 matches at 11 bases. The J segment lost 2 bases and the V segment lost 7 bases, leaving 4 bases of the junction unmatched. This CDR3 is 15 amino acids long. The germline V gene has CDR1 MNHEY and CDR2 SMNVEV (reference sequence). The CDR3 DNA reads as TGTGCCAGCACCCAACTAGCGGGAGCCTACAATGAGCAGTTCTTC. This translates into CASTQLAGAYNEQFF.

The V call is TRBV5-1, the J call TRBJ1-4, with D uncertain. In germline, CDR1 is SGHRS, CDR2 YFSETQ. This CDR3 has 15 residues. V lost 4 bases to trimming and J lost 0 bases, with 10 bases between them. The chain's CDR3 is CASSDPAATNEKLFF. In DNA, the CDR3 is TGCGCCAGCAGCGATCCAGCGGCAACTAATGAAAAACTGTTTTTT. The full variable domain, in which reference TRBV5-1 and TRBJ1-4 provide the parts outside the CDR3, is KAGVTQTPRYLIKTRGQQVTLSCSPISGHRSVSWYQQTPGQGLQFLFEYFSETQRNKGNFPGRFSGRQFSNSRSEMNVSTLELGDSALYLCASSDPAATNEKLFFGSGTQLSVL.

The chain combines TRBV6-1 with TRBJ1-1, with 7 bases lining up with TRBD1. Germline-derived CDR1 and CDR2 are MNHNS and SASEGT. The junction had 1 base not matched to a gene; V was cut back by 6 bases and J by 0 bases. The CDR3 has 13 residues. The CDR3 DNA sequence: TGTGCCAGCAGGACAGGGCTGAACACTGAAGCTTTCTTT. Protein: CASRTGLNTEAFF.

The gene calls are TRBV30 and TRBJ2-2; 8 nucleotides agree with TRBD1. The CDR3 length is 14 residues. Looked up from germline, CDR1 is GTSNPN and CDR2 is SVGIG (reference sequence). After removal of 5 bases from V and 5 bases from J, the junction contained 7 bases not matched to a gene. The CDR3 loop is CAWVGQVITGELFF. For the CDR3, the DNA is TGTGCCTGGGTGGGACAGGTCATAACCGGGGAGCTGTTTTTT.